Shown below are 27 T cell receptor beta chains from a single sample sequenced in a study of T cell responses to AZD1222 COVID-19 vaccine. Profiling relied on immunoSEQ multiplex PCR, and the TCRdb table lists in-frame clones only, not all of them. The sample carries around 150,000 clones, 90% to 95% recorded once. Sequenced material: peripheral blood, taken on day 0 of AZD1222 vaccination. These receptors were collected from an adult in good health.

The chain recombines TRBV7-2 with TRBJ2-7, with D uncertain. Deletions cut 5 bases from V and 2 bases from J, with 10 bases between. From germline, CDR1 is SGHTA and CDR2 FQGNSA. The CDR3 runs to 13 residues. CDR3 in amino acids: CASSRFQAYEQYF. The CDR3 DNA follows: TGTGCCAGCAGCCGCTTCCAGGCCTACGAGCAGTACTTC.

This clone was observed once. The rearrangement joins TRBV28 to TRBJ2-7; 9 nucleotides match TRBD1. V trimming: 10 bases; J trimming: 5 bases; junction bases outside the gene matches: 6. The length of the CDR3 is 12 residues. CDR1 and CDR2 (germline): MDHEN, SYDVKM. The DNA for the CDR3 is TGTGCCATAAACAGGGGGCTCGACGAGCAGTACTTC. Its translation is CAINRGLDEQYF.

The V gene is TRBV5-1, the J gene TRBJ1-1; TRBD1 is a possible D gene (5 bases). The CDR3 contains 14 residues. Germline V gene data show CDR1 as SGHRS and CDR2 as YFSETQ. The germline V and J ends were trimmed by 4 bases and 5 bases, with 15 bases remaining between them. The CDR3 sequence is CASSPGPRGTEAFF. Written as DNA, the CDR3 is TGCGCCAGCAGCCCGGGACCGAGGGGAACTGAAGCTTTCTTT.

The V call is TRBV7-8, the J call TRBJ1-4; a weak D match, TRBD1 (6 bases). The germline V gene has CDR1 SGHVS and CDR2 FQNEAQ. Trimming cost V 5 bases and J 5 bases, with 15 bases left between them. There are 15 residues in the CDR3. CDR3: CASSTIGGGNEKLFF. The CDR3 DNA sequence: TGTGCCAGCAGCACTATTGGGGGCGGAAATGAAAAACTGTTTTTT.

V gene TRBV5-1 combines with J gene TRBJ2-3; tentatively, D is TRBD2 (7 bases). This CDR3 region has 15 residues. Germline values: CDR1 SGHRS, CDR2 YFSETQ. The V gene lost 4 bases and the J gene lost 1 base, with 13 bases spanning the gap. The CDR3 loop is CASSQGGVRTDTQYF. The CDR3 nucleotides read TGCGCCAGCAGCCAAGGGGGGGTGCGCACAGATACGCAGTATTTT.

V is TRBV7-3 and J is TRBJ2-3, with D possibly TRBD2 on 6 matching bases. Germline lookup yields CDR1 SGHTA and CDR2 FQGTGA. The ends were cut back, 2 bases at V and 2 bases at J, with 14 bases in the middle. This CDR3 comprises 16 residues. CDR3 nucleotides: TGTGCCAGCAGCTTAGCTGACGGCGGGGCCACAGATACGCAGTATTTT. Translated: CASSLADGGATDTQYF.

V gene TRBV6-5 combines with J gene TRBJ1-4, with a tentative D call TRBD1 (5 bases). CDR1 is MNHEY and CDR2 is SVGAGI in the germline V gene. This CDR3 has 15 residues. V was pared by 3 bases and J by 4 bases, with 12 bases between. DNA for the CDR3: TGTGCCAGCAGTTATTCAGGGTCCGATAATGAAAAACTGTTTTTT. It yields the protein CASSYSGSDNEKLFF.

V gene TRBV4-3 combines with J gene TRBJ2-4, with D possibly being TRBD2 (7 bases). Trimming stripped 0 bases from V and 5 bases from J, with 14 bases between. This CDR3 has 16 amino acids. CDR1 is LGHNA and CDR2 is YSLEER in the germline V gene. The CDR3 region has the DNA TGCGCCAGCAGCCAAGATCCCGGGGAGGGGGAAAACATTCAGTACTTC. Translation: CASSQDPGEGENIQYF.

The chain is built from TRBV7-9 and TRBJ2-3; D might be TRBD2 (6 bases). Trimming took off 2 bases at V and 2 bases at J, with 14 bases between the two ends. The CDR3 is 16 residues long. CDR1 and CDR2 from the germline V gene are SEHNR and FQNEAQ (reference sequence). CDR3 sequence reads: CASSLPREAATDTQYF. DNA for the CDR3: TGTGCCAGCAGCTTACCAAGGGAGGCGGCCACAGATACGCAGTATTTT.

This rearrangement joins TRBV5-1 to TRBJ1-3; no clear D gene. There are 14 residues in the CDR3. With 1 base removed from V and 4 bases from J, the gap between germline ends came to 9 bases. Germline V gives CDR1 SGHRS, CDR2 YFSETQ. The CDR3 loop reads CASSLLGRGNTIYF. The CDR3 nucleotides read TGCGCCAGCAGCTTGCTCGGTAGGGGAAACACCATATATTTT.

The chain couples TRBV9 to TRBJ1-6; TRBD1 agrees at 9 bases. CDR1 and CDR2 (germline): SGDLS, YYNGEE. This CDR3 has 16 residues. The J segment lost 7 bases and the V segment lost 4 bases, leaving 9 bases of the junction unmatched. The CDR3 DNA follows: TGTGCCAGCAGCTTAACCGCCGGGACAGGGAATTCACCCCTCCACTTT. Translating it yields CASSLTAGTGNSPLHF.

This rearrangement joins TRBV5-6 to TRBJ1-2; maybe TRBD1 (6 bases). Germline CDR1 is SGHDT and CDR2 is YYEEEE. With 1 base removed from V and 4 bases from J, the gap between germline ends came to 23 bases. CDR3 length equals 18 residues. The CDR3 sequence: CASSLSRGQPRGSYGYTF. CDR3 bases: TGTGCCAGCAGCTTGTCCCGAGGACAGCCCCGCGGGTCCTATGGCTACACCTTC.

The V call is TRBV29-1, the J call TRBJ1-2; TRBD1 is a possible D gene (6 bases). CDR3 length: 14 amino acids. The germline V gene has CDR1 SQVTM and CDR2 ANQGSEA. Trimming took off 3 bases at V and 4 bases at J, with 15 bases between the two ends. CDR3 in DNA: TGCAGCGTTGACACCCCGGGACAAACCTATGGCTACACCTTC. This encodes CSVDTPGQTYGYTF.

The chain couples TRBV28 to TRBJ1-6; 7 bases are shared with TRBD1. Germline assignment: CDR1 MDHEN and CDR2 SYDVKM. V dropped 7 bases and J dropped 7; count of bases not matched to a gene: 10. This CDR3 contains 15 residues. The CDR3 loop reads CASIPRQGQNSPLHF. CDR3 DNA: TGTGCCAGCATCCCACGACAGGGCCAAAATTCACCCCTCCACTTT. Full variable domain (remainder filled in from reference TRBV28 and TRBJ1-6): DVKVTQSSRYLVKRTGEKVFLECVQDMDHENMFWYRQDPGLGLRLIYFSYDVKMKEKGDIPEGYSVSREKKERFSLILESASTNQTSMYLCASIPRQGQNSPLHFGNGTRLTVT.

The chain uses TRBV30 and TRBJ2-5; TRBD1 matches 11 bases. The V and J ends lost 8 bases and 2 bases, in that order; junction bases with no gene match: 4. Germline CDR1 is GTSNPN and CDR2 is SVGIG (reference sequence). The CDR3 contains 13 residues. CDR3 region: CAGDRGDQETQYF. Written as DNA, the CDR3 is TGTGCCGGGGACAGGGGGGATCAAGAGACCCAGTACTTC.

The rearrangement links TRBV6-2 or TRBV6-3 to TRBJ2-5; no firm D call. From germline, CDR1 is MNHEY and CDR2 SVGEGT. Between the trimmed V and J ends, which lost 2 bases and 2 bases, there was a span of 6 bases. There are 13 residues in the CDR3. Here the CDR3 reads CASSYSSQETQYF. The CDR3 bases are TGTGCCAGCAGTTACAGCTCGCAAGAGACCCAGTACTTC.

The CDR3 DNA is TGTGCCAGCAGCTTCGGACAGGGGGGCGAAGCTTTCTTT. Residues: CASSFGQGGEAFF. This rearrangement joins TRBV7-9 to TRBJ1-1; 10 bases map to TRBD1. This CDR3 region has 13 residues. The germline V gene has CDR1 SEHNR and CDR2 FQNEAQ (reference sequence). The V and J ends lost 3 bases and 8 bases, in that order; junction bases with no gene match: 3.

This clone has only one observation. V gene TRBV7-9 combines with J gene TRBJ1-4; D is unclear. The V end was cut by 2 bases, the J end by 0 bases, with 10 bases between. The CDR3 has 16 amino acids. Per germline, CDR1 SEHNR and CDR2 FQNEAQ (reference sequence). CDR3 region: CASSLFTTATNEKLFF. The CDR3 coding sequence is TGTGCCAGCAGCTTATTCACGACTGCAACTAATGAAAAACTGTTTTTT.

This chain connects TRBV18 to TRBJ1-5; no definite D call. Between the trimmed V and J ends, which lost 3 bases and 6 bases, there was a span of 15 bases. This CDR3 has 15 residues. The V gene's germline CDR1 is KGHSH and CDR2 LQKENI. CDR3 DNA: TGTGCCAGCTCACCTGGGCCATCCCCGCGTCAGCCCCAGCATTTT. Translated, it gives CASSPGPSPRQPQHF.

This chain connects TRBV7-2 to TRBJ2-2, with D unclear. The germline gives CDR1 SGHTA, CDR2 FQGNSA. V lost 5 bases and J lost 2, with 6 bases in between. The CDR3 covers 13 residues. The CDR3 DNA reads as TGTGCCAGCAGCATACACAACACCGGGGAGCTGTTTTTT. Protein sequence: CASSIHNTGELFF.

The chain joins TRBV30 to TRBJ1-2; no reliable D call. Germline assignment: CDR1 GTSNPN and CDR2 SVGIG (reference sequence). The V and J ends lost 4 bases and 3 bases respectively, with 9 bases between them. The CDR3 totals 12 residues. The CDR3 coding sequence is TGTGCCTGGAAGGAGCGACACTATGGCTACACCTTC. This gives the protein CAWKERHYGYTF.

In its sample, this clone was seen once. This sequence joins TRBV10-3 and TRBJ1-1, with 8 bases matching TRBD1. V lost 11 bases to trimming and J lost 0 bases; unmatched junction nucleotides: 5. The CDR3 has 13 amino acids. Germline loops: CDR1 ENHRY, CDR2 SYGVKD. The DNA for the CDR3 is TGTGCCCTCCGGACAGGGCTGAACACTGAAGCTTTCTTT. It translates to CALRTGLNTEAFF.

The J gene is TRBJ1-2, the V gene TRBV24-1; unclear D gene. Germline assignment: CDR1 KGHDR and CDR2 SFDVKD. Trimming took off 4 bases at V and 2 bases at J, with 10 bases between the two ends. The CDR3 is made up of 14 amino acids. Here the CDR3 DNA reads TGTGCCACCAGTGACACCTCAGTCAACTATGGCTACACCTTC. It encodes CATSDTSVNYGYTF.

The V call is TRBV19, the J call TRBJ1-1; 9 positions match TRBD1. This CDR3 is built from 14 residues. J gave up 8 bases and V 3 bases, and 7 bases lay outside the gene matches. Germline lookup yields CDR1 LNHDA and CDR2 SQIVND (reference sequence). CDR3 sequence: CASSMGQGSIEAFF. DNA of the CDR3: TGTGCCAGTAGTATGGGACAGGGAAGTATAGAAGCTTTCTTT.

This chain uses TRBV5-4 with TRBJ2-2; maybe TRBD2 (5 bases). CDR1 and CDR2 from the germline V gene are SGHNT and YYREEE (reference sequence). V lost 4 bases and J lost 5, with 9 bases in between. The CDR3 extends over 13 amino acids. In DNA, the CDR3 is TGTGCCAGCAGCCCGGAGGCTACCGGGGAGCTGTTTTTT. Its translation is CASSPEATGELFF.

The chain employs TRBV12-3 or TRBV12-4 and TRBJ1-3, with D unclear. The CDR3 extends over 13 amino acids. Trimming removed 5 bases at V and 5 bases at J, with 10 bases between. The CDR3 nucleotides are TGTGCCAGCAGTCTCAACTCCAGAAACACCATATATTTT. Its translation is CASSLNSRNTIYF.

The V call is TRBV29-1, the J call TRBJ1-1, with 8 bases lining up with TRBD1. The germline V gene has CDR1 SQVTM and CDR2 ANQGSEA. V lost 4 bases and J lost 8; bases outside the gene matches: 6. There are 12 residues in the CDR3. The CDR3 is CSVGPGGPEAFF. The CDR3 DNA reads as TGCAGCGTTGGGCCAGGGGGCCCCGAAGCTTTCTTT.